The rows below give T cell receptor beta chains drawn from one sample of a study of CXCR3-negative and CXCR3-positive naive CD8 T cells. TCRdb reprocessed the 5' RACE reads and reports one entry per CDR3 protein, with no DNA. This table lists 150,000 to 160,000 distinct CDR3 sequences. The sample consisted of naive CXCR3+ CD8+ T cells from blood. These receptors all stem from a human donor in good health. Some clones in this sample may be carry-over from other donors' samples. Each CDR3 is given with its conserved first and last residue.

TRBJ2-3,TRBV4-3,16,CASSQDYGGATDTQYF
TRBJ2-7,TRBV11-3,15,CASSLPGQGANEQYF
TRBJ1-5,TRBV5-6,15,CASSFGTGPDQPQHF
TRBJ2-7,TRBV29-1,15,CSVEDPGTGIYEQYF
TRBJ2-1,TRBV7-9,14,CASSLVAKGNEQFF
TRBJ1-4,TRBV29-1,11,CSVRKDEKLFF
TRBJ2-3,TRBV28,15,CASSLRIDTTDTQYF
TRBJ1-5,TRBV9,13,CASSVGDGQPQHF
TRBJ1-2,TRBV15,17,CATSREYYPDRVYGYTF
TRBJ2-1,TRBV15,15,CATSRVRGPDNEQFF
TRBJ1-1,TRBV29-1,14,CSVVGEQGGTEAFF
TRBJ2-7,TRBV7-2,13,CASSSPPLYEQYF
TRBJ2-7,TRBV12-3/TRBV12-4,12,CASSLIGGEQYF
TRBJ2-1,TRBV28,15,CASNSGQWRTNEQFF
TRBJ1-2,TRBV7-9,15,CASSLVGQGYYCYTF
TRBJ1-4,TRBV6-5,17,CASSPKIWGQGGEKLFF
TRBJ2-1,TRBV27,15,CASSFGEGLYNEQFF
TRBJ2-1,TRBV12-3/TRBV12-4,13,CASTGQGVTEQFF
TRBJ2-1,TRBV7-3,15,CASSLGTYSYNEQFF
TRBJ2-7,TRBV7-6,14,CASSLGRSSYEQYF
TRBJ1-1,TRBV11-2,14,CASSQMGGDTEAFF
TRBJ1-1,TRBV20-1,12,CGTRVLNTEAFF
TRBJ2-5,TRBV25-1,16,CASSEYGAAHQETQYF
TRBJ2-7,TRBV6-2/TRBV6-3,15,CASSYVGNGLYEQYF
TRBJ2-2,TRBV6-5,15,CASSFTREGTGELFF
TRBJ1-2,TRBV7-6,15,CASSLLGQGDYGYTF
TRBJ1-5,TRBV7-9,14,CASSEDRTNQPQHF
TRBJ2-1,TRBV18,13,CASSPTESYEQFF
TRBJ2-1,TRBV4-3,15,CASSQASGTYNEQFF
TRBJ2-1,TRBV19,16,CASSTGDRAYYNEQFF
TRBJ2-3,TRBV4-1,13,CASSNSHPDTQYF
TRBJ2-1,TRBV29-1,14,CSVRGTSAYNEQFF
TRBJ1-5,TRBV19,14,CASSIQGRNQPQHF
TRBJ2-7,TRBV28,16,CASSLYGDRAGVEQYF
TRBJ2-7,TRBV12-3/TRBV12-4,13,CASNSGLAYEQYF
TRBJ2-1,TRBV5-1,15,CASSLTSGVYNEQFF
TRBJ1-1,TRBV7-8,16,CASSFGETGPSTEAFF
TRBJ2-5,TRBV28,15,CASSLTLVLGETQYF
TRBJ2-1,TRBV5-1,12,CASSGQNNEQFF
TRBJ2-1,TRBV4-1,15,CATRGTSGSYNEQFF
TRBJ2-3,TRBV6-1,16,CASSPWTGWGPDTQYF
TRBJ2-1,TRBV21-1,18,CASSKNGTRALEGNEQFF
TRBJ1-2,TRBV2,15,CASSEALEENYGYTF
TRBJ1-1,TRBV29-1,13,CSAGFSGYTEAFF
TRBJ1-1,TRBV5-1,18,CASSFAVRAVDLNTEAFF
TRBJ1-1,TRBV28,13,CAIAPLTGAEAFF
TRBJ2-2,TRBV29-1,12,CSVTRPTGELFF
TRBJ2-3,TRBV2,18,CASSEGGHPFGGTDTQYF
TRBJ1-5,TRBV7-9,14,CASSGADSNQPQHF
TRBJ2-1,TRBV28,14,CASSLGSSPFEQFF
TRBJ2-3,TRBV27,14,CASSLGTVLDTQYF
TRBJ2-7,TRBV20-1,14,CSAASPGRPYEQYF
TRBJ1-3,TRBV7-9,17,CASSLAWQSGSGNTIYF